This T cell receptor beta chain was found in a study of control samples from healthy donors and cancer patients. Sequenced by immunoSEQ multiplex PCR; TCRdb stores in-frame clones only, minus some. The table has approximately 170,000 clones, about 94% seen once. This CDR3 spans 15 amino acids. The germline V and J ends were trimmed by 1 base and 4 bases, with 14 bases remaining between them. Germline V lookup: CDR1 SGHAT, CDR2 FQNNGV. The sequence derives from a woman between 25 and 40 years old in good health. The chain has TRBV11-2 and TRBJ2-7; D uncertain. The sequenced sample was blood. The CDR3 sequence: CASSLVPNLGYEQYF. DNA for the CDR3: TGTGCCAGCAGCTTAGTCCCGAATCTGGGTTACGAGCAGTACTTC.